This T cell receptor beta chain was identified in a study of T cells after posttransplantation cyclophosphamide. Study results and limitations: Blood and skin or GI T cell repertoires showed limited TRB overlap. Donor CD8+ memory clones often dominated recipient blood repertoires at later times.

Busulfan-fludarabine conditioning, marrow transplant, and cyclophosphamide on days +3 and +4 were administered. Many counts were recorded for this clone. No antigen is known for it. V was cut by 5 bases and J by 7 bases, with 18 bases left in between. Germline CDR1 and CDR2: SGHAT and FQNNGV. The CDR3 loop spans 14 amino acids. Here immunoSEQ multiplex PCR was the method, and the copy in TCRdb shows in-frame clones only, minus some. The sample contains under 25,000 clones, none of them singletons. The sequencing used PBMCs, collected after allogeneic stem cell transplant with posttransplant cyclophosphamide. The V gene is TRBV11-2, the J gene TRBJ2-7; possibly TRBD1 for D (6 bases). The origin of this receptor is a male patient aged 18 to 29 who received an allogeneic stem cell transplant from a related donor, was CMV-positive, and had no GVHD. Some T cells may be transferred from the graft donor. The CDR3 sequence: CASSPLRGGTEQYF. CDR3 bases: TGTGCCAGCAGCCCCCTCAGGGGTGGGACGGAGCAGTACTTC. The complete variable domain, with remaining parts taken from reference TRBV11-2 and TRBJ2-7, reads EAGVAQSPRYKIIEKRQSVAFWCNPISGHATLYWYQQILGQGPKLLIQFQNNGVVDDSQLPKDRFSAERLKGVDSTLKIQPAKLEDSAVYLCASSPLRGGTEQYFGPGTRLTVT.